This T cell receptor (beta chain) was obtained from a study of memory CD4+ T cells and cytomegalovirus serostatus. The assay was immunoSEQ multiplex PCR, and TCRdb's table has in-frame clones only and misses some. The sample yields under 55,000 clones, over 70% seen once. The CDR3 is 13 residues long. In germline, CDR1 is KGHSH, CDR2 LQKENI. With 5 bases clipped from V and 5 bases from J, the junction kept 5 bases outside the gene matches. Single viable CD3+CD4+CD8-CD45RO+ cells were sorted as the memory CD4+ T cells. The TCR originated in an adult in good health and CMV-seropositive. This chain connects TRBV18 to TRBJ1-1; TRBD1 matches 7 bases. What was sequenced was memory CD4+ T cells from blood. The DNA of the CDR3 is TGTGCCAGCTCAGATGGGACAGTGACTGAAGCTTTCTTT. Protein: CASSDGTVTEAFF.